This TCR beta chain was obtained from a study of CD8+ T cells in alopecia areata. Study results and caveats: Sequenced scalp T cells also include alphabeta T cells resident in normal skin. Within the top 100, expanded CD8+ clones significantly decreased with tofacitinib, as did scalp clonality.

The authors extracted RNA and reverse transcribed it into cDNA as the sequencing template. Produced via immunoSEQ multiplex PCR; TCRdb's table is partial and in-frame only. The sample contains about 76,000 clones, around 65% of which appear only once. Sample treatment: oral pan-JAK inhibitor, 5-10 mg twice daily. As for this clone: Its antigen remains unknown.

Sequences were derived from CD8+ T cells sorted from blood, sampled at week 24, from a patient treated with tofacitinib. The TCR comes from a human donor with alopecia areata.

The CDR3 DNA reads TGCAGCGTTATAACAGGGTGGGATCTGAACACTGAAGCTTTCTTT. Translated: CSVITGWDLNTEAFF. The V gene is TRBV29-1, the J gene TRBJ1-1; D may be TRBD1 (6 bases). Germline V gene sequence: CDR1 SQVTM, CDR2 ANQGSEA. The CDR3 is 15 residues long. Between the trimmed V and J ends, which lost 5 bases and 0 bases, there was a span of 16 bases.